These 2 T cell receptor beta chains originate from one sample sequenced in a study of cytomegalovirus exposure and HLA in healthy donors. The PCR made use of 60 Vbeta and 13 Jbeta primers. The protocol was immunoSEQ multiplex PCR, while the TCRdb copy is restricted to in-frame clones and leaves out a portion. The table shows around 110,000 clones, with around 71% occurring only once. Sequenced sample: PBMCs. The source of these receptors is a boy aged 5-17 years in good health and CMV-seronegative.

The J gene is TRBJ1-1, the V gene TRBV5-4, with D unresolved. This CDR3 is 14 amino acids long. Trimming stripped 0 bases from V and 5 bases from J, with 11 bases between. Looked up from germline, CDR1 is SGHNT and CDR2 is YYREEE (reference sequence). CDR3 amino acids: CASSLGWGGTEAFF. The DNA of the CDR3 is TGTGCCAGCAGCTTGGGATGGGGAGGGACTGAAGCTTTCTTT.

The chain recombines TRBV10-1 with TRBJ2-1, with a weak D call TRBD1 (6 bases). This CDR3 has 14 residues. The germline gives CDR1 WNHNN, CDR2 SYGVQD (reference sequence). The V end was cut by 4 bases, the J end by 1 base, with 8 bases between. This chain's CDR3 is CASSAGVSYNEQFF. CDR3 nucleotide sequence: TGCGCCAGCAGTGCAGGGGTATCCTACAATGAGCAGTTCTTC.